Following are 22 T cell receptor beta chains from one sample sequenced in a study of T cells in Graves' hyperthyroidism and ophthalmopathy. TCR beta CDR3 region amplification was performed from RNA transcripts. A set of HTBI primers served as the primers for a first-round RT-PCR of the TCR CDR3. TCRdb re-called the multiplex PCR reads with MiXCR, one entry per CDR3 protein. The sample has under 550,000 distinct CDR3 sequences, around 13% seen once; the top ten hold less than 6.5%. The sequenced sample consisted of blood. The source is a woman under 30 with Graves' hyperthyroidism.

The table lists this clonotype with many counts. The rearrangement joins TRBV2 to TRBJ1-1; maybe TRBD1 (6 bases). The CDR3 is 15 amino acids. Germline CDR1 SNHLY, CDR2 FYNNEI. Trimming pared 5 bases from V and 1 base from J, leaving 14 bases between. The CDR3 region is CASSLQGTPNTEAFF. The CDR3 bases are TGTGCCAGCAGTCTCCAGGGGACACCGAACACTGAAGCTTTCTTT.

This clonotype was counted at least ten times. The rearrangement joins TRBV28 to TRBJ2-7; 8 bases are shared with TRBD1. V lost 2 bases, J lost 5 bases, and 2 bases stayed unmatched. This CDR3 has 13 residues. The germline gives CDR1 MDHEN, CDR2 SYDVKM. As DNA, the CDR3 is TGTGCCAGCAGTTTAACAGGGGGGCACGAGCAGTACTTC. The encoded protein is CASSLTGGHEQYF.

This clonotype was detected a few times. The CDR3 DNA follows: TGTGCCAGCAGCGCTACCCCGGGACAGGGTCTGAGCTCTGGAAACACCATATATTTT. The encoded protein is CASSATPGQGLSSGNTIYF. The V call is TRBV9, the J call TRBJ1-3; TRBD1 agrees at 9 bases. Germline values: CDR1 SGDLS, CDR2 YYNGEE. The CDR3 is made up of 19 amino acids. The junction had 13 bases not matched to a gene; V was cut back by 3 bases and J by 0 bases.

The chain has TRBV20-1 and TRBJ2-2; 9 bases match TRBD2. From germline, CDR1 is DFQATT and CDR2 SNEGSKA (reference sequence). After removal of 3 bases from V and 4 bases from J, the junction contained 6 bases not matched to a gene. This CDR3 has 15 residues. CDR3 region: CSASDSGRATGELFF. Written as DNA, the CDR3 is TGCAGTGCTAGCGATAGCGGGAGAGCCACCGGGGAGCTGTTTTTT.

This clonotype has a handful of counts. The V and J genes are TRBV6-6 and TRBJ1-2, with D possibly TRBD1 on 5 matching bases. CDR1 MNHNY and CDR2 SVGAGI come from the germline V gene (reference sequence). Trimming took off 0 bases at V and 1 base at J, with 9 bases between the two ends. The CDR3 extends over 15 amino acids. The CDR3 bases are TGTGCCAGCAGTTACTCGTCCCAGGGTAACTATGGCTACACCTTC. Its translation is CASSYSSQGNYGYTF.

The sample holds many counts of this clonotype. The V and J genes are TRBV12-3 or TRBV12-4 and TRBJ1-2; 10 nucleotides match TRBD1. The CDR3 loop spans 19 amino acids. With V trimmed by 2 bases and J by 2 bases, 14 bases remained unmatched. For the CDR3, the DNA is TGTGCCAGCAGTTTATCCTCCTCGGACAGGGGGTTTGTGAACTATGGCTACACCTTC. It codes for CASSLSSSDRGFVNYGYTF.

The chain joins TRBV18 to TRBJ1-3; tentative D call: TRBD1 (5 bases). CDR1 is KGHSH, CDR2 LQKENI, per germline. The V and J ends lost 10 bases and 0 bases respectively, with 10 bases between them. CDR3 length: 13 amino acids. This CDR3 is CATRGSSGNTIYF. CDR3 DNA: TGTGCCACCCGGGGGTCCTCTGGAAACACCATATATTTT. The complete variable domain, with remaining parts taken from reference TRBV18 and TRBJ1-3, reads NAGVMQNPRHLVRRRGQEARLRCSPMKGHSHVYWYRQLPEEGLKFMVYLQKENIIDESGMPKERFSAEFPKEGPSILRIQQVVRGDSAAYFCATRGSSGNTIYFGEGSWLTVV.

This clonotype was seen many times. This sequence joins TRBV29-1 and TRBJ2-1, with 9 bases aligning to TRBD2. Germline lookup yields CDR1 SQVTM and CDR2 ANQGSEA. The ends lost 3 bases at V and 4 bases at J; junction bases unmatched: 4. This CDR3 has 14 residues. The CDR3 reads CSVDSGRPYNEQFF. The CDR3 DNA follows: TGCAGCGTTGATAGCGGGAGACCTTACAATGAGCAGTTCTTC.

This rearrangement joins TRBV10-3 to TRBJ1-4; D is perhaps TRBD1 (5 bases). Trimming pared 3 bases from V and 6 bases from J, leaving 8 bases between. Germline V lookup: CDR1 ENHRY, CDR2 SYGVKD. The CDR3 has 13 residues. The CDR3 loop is CAISEVQDEKLFF. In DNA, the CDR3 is TGTGCCATCAGTGAAGTACAGGATGAAAAACTGTTTTTT.

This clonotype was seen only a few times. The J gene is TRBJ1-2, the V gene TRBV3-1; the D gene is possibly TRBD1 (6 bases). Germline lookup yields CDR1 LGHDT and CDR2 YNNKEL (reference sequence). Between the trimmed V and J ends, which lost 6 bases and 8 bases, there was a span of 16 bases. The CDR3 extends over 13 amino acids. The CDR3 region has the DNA TGTGCCAGCAGGAAGGAGACAGGATTCGGCTACACCTTC. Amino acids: CASRKETGFGYTF.

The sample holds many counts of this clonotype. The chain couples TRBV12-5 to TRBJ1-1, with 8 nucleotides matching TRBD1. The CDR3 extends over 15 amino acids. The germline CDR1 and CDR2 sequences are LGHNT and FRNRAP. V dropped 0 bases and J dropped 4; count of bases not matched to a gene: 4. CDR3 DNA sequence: TGTGCTAGTGGTTTGGTATGGACAGGGATCACTGAAGCTTTCTTT. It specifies CASGLVWTGITEAFF. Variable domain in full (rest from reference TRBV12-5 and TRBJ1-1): DARVTQTPRHKVTEMGQEVTMRCQPILGHNTVFWYRQTMMQGLELLAYFRNRAPLDDSGMPKDRFSAEMPDATLATLKIQPSEPRDSAVYFCASGLVWTGITEAFFGQGTRLTVV.

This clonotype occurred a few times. The DNA for the CDR3 is TGTGCCAGCAGTGAAGCGATTGGGGTGAACACTGAAGCTTTCTTT. This codes for CASSEAIGVNTEAFF. The chain combines TRBV2 with TRBJ1-1, with D uncertain. Trimming shortened V by 0 bases and J by 0 bases, and 8 bases separated the two germline ends. Per the germline V gene, CDR1 is SNHLY and CDR2 is FYNNEI. The CDR3 consists of 15 residues.

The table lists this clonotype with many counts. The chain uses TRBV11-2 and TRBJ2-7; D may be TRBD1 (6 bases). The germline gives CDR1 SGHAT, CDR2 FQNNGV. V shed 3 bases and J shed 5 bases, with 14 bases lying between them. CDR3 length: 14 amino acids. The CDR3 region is CASSFLRGSNEQYF. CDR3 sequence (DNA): TGTGCCAGCAGCTTTCTCAGGGGTTCCAACGAGCAGTACTTC.

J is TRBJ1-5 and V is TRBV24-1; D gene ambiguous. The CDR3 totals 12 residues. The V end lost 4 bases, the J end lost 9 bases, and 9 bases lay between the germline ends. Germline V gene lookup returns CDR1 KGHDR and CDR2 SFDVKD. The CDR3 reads CATSDPSGPQHF. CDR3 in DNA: TGTGCCACCAGTGACCCGTCCGGGCCCCAGCATTTT.

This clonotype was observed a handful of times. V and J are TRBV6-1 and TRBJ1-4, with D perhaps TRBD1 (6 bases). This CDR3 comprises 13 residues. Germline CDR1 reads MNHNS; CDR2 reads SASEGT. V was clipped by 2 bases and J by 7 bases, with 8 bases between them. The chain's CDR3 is CASSEFRGEKLFF. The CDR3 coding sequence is TGTGCCAGCAGTGAATTCAGGGGTGAAAAACTGTTTTTT.

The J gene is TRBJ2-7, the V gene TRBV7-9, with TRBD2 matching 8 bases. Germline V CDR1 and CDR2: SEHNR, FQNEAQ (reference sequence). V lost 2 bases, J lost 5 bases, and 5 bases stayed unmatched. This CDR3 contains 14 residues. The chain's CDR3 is CASSLRLAQNEQYF. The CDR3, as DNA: TGTGCCAGCAGCTTAAGACTAGCGCAAAACGAGCAGTACTTC.

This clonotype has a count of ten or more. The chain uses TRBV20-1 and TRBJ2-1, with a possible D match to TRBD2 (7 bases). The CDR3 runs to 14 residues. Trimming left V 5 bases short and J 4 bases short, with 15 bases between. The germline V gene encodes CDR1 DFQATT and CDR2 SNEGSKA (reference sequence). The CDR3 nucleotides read TGCAGTGCTGCCGAGGGGGGGGCGTACAATGAGCAGTTCTTC. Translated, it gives CSAAEGGAYNEQFF.

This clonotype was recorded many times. CDR3 nucleotides: TGCAGTGCTAGAGTGCCGGGGGCTGGCAAAAACATTCAGTACTTC. As protein: CSARVPGAGKNIQYF. This chain links TRBV20-1 with TRBJ2-4, with D perhaps assigned TRBD1 or TRBD2 (6 bases each). CDR3 length equals 15 residues. Germline V gives CDR1 DFQATT, CDR2 SNEGSKA (reference sequence). The germline V and J ends were trimmed by 1 base and 3 bases, with 13 bases remaining between them.

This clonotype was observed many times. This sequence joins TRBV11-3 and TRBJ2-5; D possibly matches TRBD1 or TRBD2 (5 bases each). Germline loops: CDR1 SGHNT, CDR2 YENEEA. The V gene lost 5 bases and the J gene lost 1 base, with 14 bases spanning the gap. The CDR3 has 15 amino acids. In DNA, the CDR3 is TGTGCCAGCAGCCCCGGGACCTCGGCCCAAGAGACCCAGTACTTC. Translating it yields CASSPGTSAQETQYF. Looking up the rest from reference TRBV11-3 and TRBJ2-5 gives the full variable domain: EAGVVQSPRYKIIEKKQPVAFWCNPISGHNTLYWYLQNLGQGPELLIRYENEEAVDDSQLPKDRFSAERLKGVDSTLKIQPAELGDSAVYLCASSPGTSAQETQYFGPGTRLLVL.

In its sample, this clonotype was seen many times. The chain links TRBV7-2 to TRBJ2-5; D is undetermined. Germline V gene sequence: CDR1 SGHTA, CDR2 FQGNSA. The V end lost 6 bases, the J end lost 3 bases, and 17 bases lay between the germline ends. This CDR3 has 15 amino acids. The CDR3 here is CASSIGYVEEETQYF. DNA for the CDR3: TGTGCCAGCAGTATCGGGTATGTTGAGGAAGAGACCCAGTACTTC.

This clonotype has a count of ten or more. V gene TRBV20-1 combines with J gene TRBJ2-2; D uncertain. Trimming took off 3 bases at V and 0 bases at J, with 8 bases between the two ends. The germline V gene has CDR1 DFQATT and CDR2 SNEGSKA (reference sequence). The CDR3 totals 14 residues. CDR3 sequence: CSASAKANTGELFF. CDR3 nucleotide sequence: TGCAGTGCTAGCGCTAAAGCGAACACCGGGGAGCTGTTTTTT.

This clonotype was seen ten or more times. CDR3 in DNA: TGCAGTGCTAGACCAGGGGACTTCTATAATTCACCCCTCCACTTT. This translates into CSARPGDFYNSPLHF. The chain links TRBV20-1 to TRBJ1-6; D possibly corresponds to TRBD1 (6 bases). Per germline, CDR1 DFQATT and CDR2 SNEGSKA (reference sequence). The V end was cut by 2 bases, the J end by 3 bases, with 11 bases between. CDR3 length: 15 residues.